One and the same sample provided the 2 T cell receptor beta chains below, sequenced in a study of tumor-infiltrating lymphocytes in primary liver carcinoma. The authors made TCR beta cDNA from 500 ng total RNA with a constant-region primer. Three-round nested multiplex PCR performed with slightly modified ARM-PCR produced the TCR beta libraries. PCR rounds one and two used TRBV1-TRBV30 forward primers with a C-beta reverse primer for roughly 10 cycles each. A single record per CDR3 protein comes from TCRdb applying MiXCR to the multiplex PCR reads. The profile shows 45,000 to 65,000 distinct CDR3 sequences, about 80% of them singletons. Extraction of RNA together with DNA used about 18-31 mg of unsorted bulk tissue. The sample comprised liver tumor tissue from sampling region 5. The subset: tumor region T5, tumor centre. The receptors originated from a man between 35 and 55 years old with primary liver carcinoma and hepatitis B virus infection.

In regard to this clonotype: Germline is not matched at one junction end, which may reflect a read error. V gene TRBV12-3 or TRBV12-4 combines with J gene TRBJ2-4; 11 positions match TRBD1. This CDR3 has 14 amino acids. The CDR3 nucleotides read TGTACCAGTAGGCCCGGACAGGGGGCACACATTCAGTACTTC. It codes for CTSRPGQGAHIQYF.

Note on this clonotype: A much larger clone differs from this one at a single base, so this may be a read error. The chain employs TRBV20-1 and TRBJ2-3; D is uncertain. This CDR3 spans 13 amino acids. The germline V gene encodes CDR1 DFQATT and CDR2 SNEGSKA (reference sequence). CDR3 sequence reads: CSGIRAGTETQYF. The CDR3 DNA reads TGCAGTGGAATCCGGGCAGGCACAGAAACGCAGTATTTT.